This TCR beta chain stems from a study of T cells expressing NK-cell markers. The wider study: Researchers got TCR beta repertoires out of sorted CD3+CD56+NKG2C+, CD3+CD56+NKG2C- and CD3+CD56-NKG2C+ T cells.

Germline values: CDR1 SGHTA, CDR2 FQGNSA. The CDR3 is 14 amino acids. 5'RACE template switching built TCR beta cDNA with unique molecular identifiers. TCRdb reprocessed the 5' RACE reads; each CDR3 protein has one entry and no DNA is given. This sample carries about 550,000 distinct CDR3 sequences, with under 4.5% going to the ten biggest clones. This clonotype originated in a man aged 18 to 29 in good health. The rearrangement uses TRBV7-2 and TRBJ2-7; TCRdb indicates TRBD1, and absent DNA this call remains unverified. Specimen: blood T cells: a sorted CD56 or NKG2C T cell subset, CD4+ or CD8+ T cells, or bulk PBMC T cells (not recorded which). The CDR3 here is CASSLEGSGYEQYF.